A selection of T cell receptor beta chains follows, all from one sample in a study of T cells after yellow fever vaccination. TCRdb re-analysed the 5' RACE reads in MiXCR, keeping a single row per CDR3 protein. The sample lists about 240,000 distinct CDR3 sequences, 6.9% seen once, with approximately 0.85% in the top ten. Sequenced material: CD4+ T cells sorted from PBMCs, taken 15 days after the yellow fever booster vaccination. The receptors shown here come from a man under 40 who received the YFV17D yellow fever vaccine. Both conserved end residues are part of each CDR3. The D gene is left open where the match is weak. Where a row states a size, it is once, few, many or the class of an expanded clone; other rows omit it.

J gene,V gene,D gene,clone size,CDR3 DNA,CDR3 protein
TRBJ1-5,TRBV12-5,.,.,TGTGCTAGTGGCCCGGGACATTACATAGCGGGCAATCAGCCCCAGCATTTT,CASGPGHYIAGNQPQHF
TRBJ2-4,TRBV7-2,TRBD2,many,TGTGCCAGCAGCACCCGACTAGCGGGAGGGCCGTTTGGGGACGGACTAGCCAAAAACATTCAGTACTTC,CASSTRLAGGPFGDGLAKNIQYF
TRBJ2-3,TRBV20-1,.,few,TGCAGTGCCCCGCGGACGGGCACAGATACGCAGTATTTT,CSAPRTGTDTQYF
TRBJ2-7,TRBV5-1,TRBD1,many,TGCGCCAGCAGCTCCGGACAGGGGACCTACGAGCAGTACTTC,CASSSGQGTYEQYF
TRBJ2-3,TRBV5-1,.,few,TGCGCCAGCAGCTTGGCCGGGGGGCGACAAGATACGCAGTATTTT,CASSLAGGRQDTQYF
TRBJ2-2,TRBV25-1,.,few,TGTGCCAGCAGACAGGGGGGGATAGGTCACTCGAACACCGGGGAGCTGTTTTTT,CASRQGGIGHSNTGELFF
TRBJ2-2,TRBV5-8,TRBD1,few,TGTGCCAGCAGCCGGGACAGGAACACCGGGGAGCTGTTTTTT,CASSRDRNTGELFF
TRBJ1-1,TRBV6-5,.,.,TGTGCCAGCAGTTACGTCGGCGGGGGAACTGAAGCTTTCTTT,CASSYVGGGTEAFF
TRBJ2-1,TRBV29-1,.,.,TGCAGCGTCGGCCCACAGGATCGCAATGAGCAGTTCTTC,CSVGPQDRNEQFF
TRBJ2-1,TRBV5-1,TRBD2,.,TGCGCCAGCAGCTTCGCGGGAGTGGGGAATGAGCAGTTCTTC,CASSFAGVGNEQFF
TRBJ2-3,TRBV14,TRBD2,few,TGTGCCAGCAGTAGCGGGAGAGGTTCAGATACGCAGTATTTT,CASSSGRGSDTQYF
TRBJ2-5,TRBV29-1,.,few,TGCAGCGGGGGGACCTTCCAAGAGACCCAGTACTTC,CSGGTFQETQYF
TRBJ2-2,TRBV14,.,many,TGTGCCAGCAGCGCCCCGCGGGACGCCGGGGAGCTGTTTTTT,CASSAPRDAGELFF
TRBJ2-1,TRBV20-1,.,many,TGCAGTGCTAGTCAGGGCCGCTTTGAGCAGTTCTTC,CSASQGRFEQFF
TRBJ2-3,TRBV5-1,TRBD2,many,TGCGCCAGCAGCGAGGGACTAGCGGACACAGATACGCAGTATTTT,CASSEGLADTDTQYF
TRBJ2-2,TRBV12-3/TRBV12-4,.,many,TGTGCCAGCAGCTTTAATTCCGGGGAGCTGTTTTTT,CASSFNSGELFF
TRBJ2-7,TRBV30,TRBD2,.,TGTGCCTGGAGTGCGGGAGGTAGCTCCTACGAGCAGTACTTC,CAWSAGGSSYEQYF
TRBJ2-1,TRBV7-2,.,many,TGTGCCAGCAGCCAACCGGGAAAAATCTCCTACAATGAGCAGTTCTTC,CASSQPGKISYNEQFF
TRBJ1-1,TRBV30,.,many,TGTGCCTGGAATAGGGGCACTGAAGCTTTCTTT,CAWNRGTEAFF
TRBJ2-3,TRBV11-3,.,few,TGTGCCAGCAGCTTAGGAGGGAGTGAAGATACGCAGTATTTT,CASSLGGSEDTQYF
TRBJ2-7,TRBV10-3,.,many,TGTGCCATCGGGACTTCGGCGACCTACGAGCAGTACTTC,CAIGTSATYEQYF
TRBJ2-5,TRBV28,.,many,TGTGCCAGCAGTTTTTCGGGGATTCAGACCCAGTACTTC,CASSFSGIQTQYF
TRBJ2-7,TRBV7-2,.,few,TGTGCCAGCAGCCACGGGACCGAGCAGTACTTC,CASSHGTEQYF
TRBJ2-7,TRBV5-1,TRBD1,many,TGCGCCAGCAGCTTGGGACAGGGACCCTCCTACGAGCAGTACTTC,CASSLGQGPSYEQYF
TRBJ2-7,TRBV20-1,TRBD2,once,TGCAGTGTTAGAGTTCCCGGGACTAGCGGGAGAAGGCGCGAGCAGTACTTC,CSVRVPGTSGRRREQYF
TRBJ2-6,TRBV19,TRBD1,.,TGTGCCATCCGAAAGGGACAGGGGGTTTCTGGGGCCAACGTCCTGACTTTC,CAIRKGQGVSGANVLTF
TRBJ2-1,TRBV5-1,TRBD1,few,TGCGCCAGCAGCTTGGGTGACAGGGTGGTCCGGGAGCAGTTCTTC,CASSLGDRVVREQFF
TRBJ2-7,TRBV28,TRBD2,many,TGTGCCAGCATCCCCCCAAGGGGTAGCGGGAGTAGGTACGAGCAGTACTTC,CASIPPRGSGSRYEQYF
TRBJ1-5,TRBV6-5,TRBD1,.,TGTGCCAGCAGTTTCCGACAGGGTAGTCAGCCCCAGCATTTT,CASSFRQGSQPQHF
TRBJ2-5,TRBV18,.,many,TGTGCCAGCTCACGAACCCCGTTTGGGACTACAGGGGAGACCCAGTACTTC,CASSRTPFGTTGETQYF
TRBJ2-1,TRBV27,TRBD2,many,TGTGCCAGCAGTTCAGGACTAGCGGGAATCAATGAGCAGTTCTTC,CASSSGLAGINEQFF
TRBJ2-7,TRBV4-3,.,.,TGCGCCAGCAGAAACGCCCTATCATCCAGAAGAGGCGAGCAGTACTTC,CASRNALSSRRGEQYF
TRBJ2-7,TRBV5-1,TRBD1,.,TGCGCCAGCTCCGACCGGGACAGGGGACGCGAGCAGTACTTC,CASSDRDRGREQYF
TRBJ2-7,TRBV6-1,.,many,TGTGCCAGCAGACCACCACAGGGAACTACCTACGAGCAGTACTTC,CASRPPQGTTYEQYF
TRBJ2-4,TRBV29-1,.,.,TGCAGCGTTGGTTCGCTAGCCAAAAACATTCAGTACTTC,CSVGSLAKNIQYF
TRBJ2-7,TRBV4-3,TRBD2,.,TGCGCCAGCAGCCAAGAGGCTAGCGGGAGGTCCGAGCAGTACTTC,CASSQEASGRSEQYF
TRBJ2-2,TRBV29-1,.,many,TGCAGCGTGGGGCTCTACACCGGGGAGCTGTTTTTT,CSVGLYTGELFF
TRBJ2-5,TRBV28,TRBD2,many,TGTGCCAGCAGTTCCCAACTAGCGGGAGGGGGGTACCAAGAGACCCAGTACTTC,CASSSQLAGGGYQETQYF
TRBJ2-3,TRBV29-1,TRBD2,many,TGCAGCGTTGAAAGGGAGGGCGGAGATACGCAGTATTTT,CSVEREGGDTQYF
TRBJ2-1,TRBV12-3/TRBV12-4,TRBD2,many,TGTGCCAGCAGTTTACCAGCGGGAGGGGGTGGTGAGCAGTTCTTC,CASSLPAGGGGEQFF
TRBJ2-5,TRBV7-2,TRBD1,few,TGTGCCAGCAGCTTTAACGCCGGGACAGCAAGCTTC,CASSFNAGTASF